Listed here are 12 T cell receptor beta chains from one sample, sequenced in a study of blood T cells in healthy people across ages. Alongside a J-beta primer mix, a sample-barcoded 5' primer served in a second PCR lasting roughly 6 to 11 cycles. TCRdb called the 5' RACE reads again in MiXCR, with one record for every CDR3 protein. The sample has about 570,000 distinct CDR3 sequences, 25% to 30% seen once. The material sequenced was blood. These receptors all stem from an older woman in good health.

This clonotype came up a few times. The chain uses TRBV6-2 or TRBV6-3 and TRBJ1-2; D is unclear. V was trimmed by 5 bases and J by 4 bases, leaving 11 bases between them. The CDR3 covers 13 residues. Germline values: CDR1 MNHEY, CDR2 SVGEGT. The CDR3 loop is CASSPDATYGYTF. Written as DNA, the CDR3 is TGTGCCAGCAGTCCGGACGCTACCTATGGCTACACCTTC.

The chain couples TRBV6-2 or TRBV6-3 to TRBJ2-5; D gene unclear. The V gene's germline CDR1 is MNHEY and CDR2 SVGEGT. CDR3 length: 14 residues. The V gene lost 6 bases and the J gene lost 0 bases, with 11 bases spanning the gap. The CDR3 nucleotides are TGTGCCAGCAGGCCCCTTGGGGACCAAGAGACCCAGTACTTC. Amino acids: CASRPLGDQETQYF.

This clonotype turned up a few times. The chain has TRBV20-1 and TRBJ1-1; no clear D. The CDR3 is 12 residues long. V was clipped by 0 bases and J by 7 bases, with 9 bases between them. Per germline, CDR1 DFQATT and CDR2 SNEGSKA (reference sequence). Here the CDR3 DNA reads TGCAGTGCTAGAGATCAAGGTCATGAAGCTTTCTTT. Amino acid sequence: CSARDQGHEAFF.

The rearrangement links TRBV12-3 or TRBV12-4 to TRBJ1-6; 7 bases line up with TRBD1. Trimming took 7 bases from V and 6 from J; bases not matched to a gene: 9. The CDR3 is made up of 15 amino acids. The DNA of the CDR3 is TGTGCCAGCAAGACGGCCGGGACAGTTAATTCACCCCTCCACTTT. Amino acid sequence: CASKTAGTVNSPLHF.

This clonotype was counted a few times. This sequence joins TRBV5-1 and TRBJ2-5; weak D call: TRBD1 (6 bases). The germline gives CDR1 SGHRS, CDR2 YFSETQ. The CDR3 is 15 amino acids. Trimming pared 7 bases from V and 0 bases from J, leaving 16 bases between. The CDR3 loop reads CASQRQVPNQETQYF. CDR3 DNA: TGCGCCAGCCAACGACAGGTACCGAACCAAGAGACCCAGTACTTC. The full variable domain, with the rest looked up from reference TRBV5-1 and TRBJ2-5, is KAGVTQTPRYLIKTRGQQVTLSCSPISGHRSVSWYQQTPGQGLQFLFEYFSETQRNKGNFPGRFSGRQFSNSRSEMNVSTLELGDSALYLCASQRQVPNQETQYFGPGTRLLVL.

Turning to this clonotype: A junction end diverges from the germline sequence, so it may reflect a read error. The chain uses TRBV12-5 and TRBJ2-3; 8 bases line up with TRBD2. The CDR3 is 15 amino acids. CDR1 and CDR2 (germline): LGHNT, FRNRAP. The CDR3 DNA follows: TGTGCCAGTGGTTCCTTAGCGGGGCGAACAGATACGCAGTATTTT. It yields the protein CASGSLAGRTDTQYF.

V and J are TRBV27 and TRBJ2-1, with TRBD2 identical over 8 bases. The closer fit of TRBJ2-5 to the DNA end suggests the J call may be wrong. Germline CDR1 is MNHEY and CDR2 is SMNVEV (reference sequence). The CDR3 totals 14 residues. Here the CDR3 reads CASSWRGEGETQYF. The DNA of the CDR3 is TGTGCCAGCAGTTGGCGGGGGGAAGGAGAGACCCAGTACTTC.

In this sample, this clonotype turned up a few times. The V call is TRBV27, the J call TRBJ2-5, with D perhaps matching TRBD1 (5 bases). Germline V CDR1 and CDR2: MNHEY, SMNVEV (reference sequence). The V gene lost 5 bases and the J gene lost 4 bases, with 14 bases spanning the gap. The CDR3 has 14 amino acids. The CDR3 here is CASSPRQNLETQYF. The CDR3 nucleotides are TGTGCCAGCAGTCCCCGACAGAACTTAGAGACCCAGTACTTC.

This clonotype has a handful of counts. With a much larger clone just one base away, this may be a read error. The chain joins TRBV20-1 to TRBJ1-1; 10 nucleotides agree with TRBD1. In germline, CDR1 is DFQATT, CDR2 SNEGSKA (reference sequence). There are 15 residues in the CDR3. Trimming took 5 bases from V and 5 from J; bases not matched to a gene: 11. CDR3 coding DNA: TGCAGTGCTCCCGGGACAGGGGATTGGTATACTGAAGCTTTCTTT. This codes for CSAPGTGDWYTEAFF.

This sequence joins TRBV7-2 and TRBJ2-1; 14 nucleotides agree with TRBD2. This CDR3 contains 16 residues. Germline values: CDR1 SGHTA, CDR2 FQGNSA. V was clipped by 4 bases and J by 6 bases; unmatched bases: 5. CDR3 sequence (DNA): TGTGCCAGCAGCTCCCAGACTAGCGGGGGGGGCAATGAGCAGTTCTTC. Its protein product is CASSSQTSGGGNEQFF.

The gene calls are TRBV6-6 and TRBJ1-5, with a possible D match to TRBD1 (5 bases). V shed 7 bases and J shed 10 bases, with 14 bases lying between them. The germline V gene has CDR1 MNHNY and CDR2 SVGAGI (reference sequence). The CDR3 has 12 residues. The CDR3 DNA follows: TGTGCCAGCAACCTGCCGACAGAACCCCAGCATTTT. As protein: CASNLPTEPQHF.

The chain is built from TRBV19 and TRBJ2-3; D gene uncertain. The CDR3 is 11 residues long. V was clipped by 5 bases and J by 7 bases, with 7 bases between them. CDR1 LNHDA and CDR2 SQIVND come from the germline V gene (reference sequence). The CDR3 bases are TGTGCCAGTAGTTTCTCGAATACGCAGTATTTT. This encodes CASSFSNTQYF. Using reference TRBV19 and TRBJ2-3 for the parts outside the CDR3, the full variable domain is DGGITQSPKYLFRKEGQNVTLSCEQNLNHDAMYWYRQDPGQGLRLIYYSQIVNDFQKGDIAEGYSVSREKKESFPLTVTSAQKNPTAFYLCASSFSNTQYFGPGTRLTVL.